The following is a T cell receptor beta chain sequence with its context. Its antigen remains unknown. The data stem from a study of cytomegalovirus exposure and HLA in healthy donors. Study findings and constraints: Whilst most TCR sequences proved rare, a subset of public TCRs occurred across many donors.

These donors were members of the roughly 130-subject validation cohort, a group separate from the roughly 670-subject first cohort. V was shortened by 8 bases and J by 8 bases, with 13 bases between the two germline ends. The CDR3 is 12 residues long. Germline CDR1 is SNHLY and CDR2 is FYNNEI. Sequencing was performed with immunoSEQ multiplex PCR; in TCRdb, only in-frame clones are kept and a portion is missing. The sample includes about 38,000 clones, about 93% of them seen just once. The sequence came from a man aged 18-30 years in good health and CMV-seronegative. The sequenced material came from PBMCs. The chain is built from TRBV2 and TRBJ2-1; a weak D match, TRBD2 (5 bases). In nucleotides, the CDR3 is TGTGCCAGCCATACTCCTAGCTATGAGCAGTTCTTC. Its translation: CASHTPSYEQFF.